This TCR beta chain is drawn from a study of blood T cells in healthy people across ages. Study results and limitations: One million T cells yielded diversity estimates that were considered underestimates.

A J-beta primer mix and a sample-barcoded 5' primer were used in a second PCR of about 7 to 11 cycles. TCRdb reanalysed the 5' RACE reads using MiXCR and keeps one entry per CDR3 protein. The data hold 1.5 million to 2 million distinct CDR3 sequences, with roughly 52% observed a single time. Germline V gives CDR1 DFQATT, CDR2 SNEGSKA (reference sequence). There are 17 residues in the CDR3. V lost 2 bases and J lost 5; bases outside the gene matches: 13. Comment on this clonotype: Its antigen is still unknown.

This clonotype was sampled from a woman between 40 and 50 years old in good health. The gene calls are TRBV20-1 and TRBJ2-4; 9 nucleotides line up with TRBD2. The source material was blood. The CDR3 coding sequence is TGCAGTGCTAGACCCTCCGTTGCGGGGGGGCACCAAAACATTCAGTACTTC. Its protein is CSARPSVAGGHQNIQYF.